Each of the 27 T cell receptor beta chains below was sequenced from the same sample in a study of blood T cell repertoires in COVID-19. Measured with immunoSEQ multiplex PCR; TCRdb has only the in-frame clones, and not every one. The table has nearly 200,000 clones, approximately 80% seen once. The specimen was peripheral blood. These receptors all come from a man aged 55-75 years with COVID-19, enrolled during active disease.

The V and J genes are TRBV12-3 or TRBV12-4 and TRBJ2-1; weak D call: TRBD1 (5 bases). This CDR3 spans 11 amino acids. Trimming removed 5 bases at V and 8 bases at J, with 7 bases between. The CDR3 here is CASSQGHEQFF. The CDR3 nucleotides are TGTGCCAGCAGTCAGGGTCATGAGCAGTTCTTC.

V gene TRBV29-1 combines with J gene TRBJ1-2, with 7 bases lining up with TRBD1. J was trimmed by 10 bases and V by 5 bases; bases with no gene match: 10. This CDR3 is 12 amino acids long. Germline assignment: CDR1 SQVTM and CDR2 ANQGSEA. The CDR3 coding sequence is TGCAGCGTTTACGGGACAGAGAACCCCTACACCTTC. Translated, it gives CSVYGTENPYTF.

This clone showed up just once. For the CDR3, the DNA is TGCGCCAGCAGAGACAGGGGGGCTAACTATGGCTACACCTTC. Translated, it gives CASRDRGANYGYTF. The V and J genes are TRBV5-1 and TRBJ1-2; 9 nucleotides line up with TRBD1. The CDR3 runs 14 residues. Losses at the gene ends were 5 bases for V and 0 bases for J; bases not matched to a gene: 2. CDR1 SGHRS and CDR2 YFSETQ come from the germline V gene.

This clone occurred once. The same CDR3 also results from other DNA sequences found in this sample. The chain is built from TRBV18 and TRBJ1-1, with D unclear. The CDR3 consists of 13 residues. V lost 2 bases to trimming and J lost 1 base, with 5 bases between them. Germline values: CDR1 KGHSH, CDR2 LQKENI. The CDR3 DNA follows: TGTGCCAGCTCACCAGGGCAGAACACTGAAGCTTTCTTT. It is translated as CASSPGQNTEAFF.

In DNA, the CDR3 is TGTGCCAGTATACCCTTCCGGGACAGAGTCACTGAAGCTTTCTTT. Translation: CASIPFRDRVTEAFF. The chain links TRBV19 to TRBJ1-1; 7 positions agree with TRBD1. The CDR3 totals 15 residues. Germline lookup yields CDR1 LNHDA and CDR2 SQIVND (reference sequence). V dropped 7 bases and J dropped 4; count of bases not matched to a gene: 12.

The rearrangement links TRBV5-1 to TRBJ2-7, with TRBD1 matching 7 bases. The CDR3 consists of 14 residues. Losses at the gene ends were 4 bases for V and 3 bases for J; bases not matched to a gene: 7. CDR1 is SGHRS and CDR2 is YFSETQ in the germline V gene. This chain's CDR3 is CASSTDRAGYEQYF. The CDR3 nucleotides are TGCGCCAGCAGCACAGACAGGGCGGGCTACGAGCAGTACTTC.

This clone was seen only once. The rearrangement uses TRBV6-6 and TRBJ2-3, with TRBD2 identical over 8 bases. Germline V gene sequence: CDR1 MNHNY, CDR2 SVGAGI (reference sequence). J was trimmed by 5 bases and V by 2 bases; bases with no gene match: 3. The CDR3 contains 14 residues. The CDR3 protein is CASSYGTSLDTQYF. The CDR3 nucleotides are TGTGCCAGCAGTTACGGGACTAGTTTAGATACGCAGTATTTT.

This clone was recorded once. The V call is TRBV28, the J call TRBJ1-3, with a tentative D call TRBD1 (5 bases). Germline CDR1 MDHEN, CDR2 SYDVKM. There are 17 residues in the CDR3. V shed 2 bases and J shed 1 base, with 15 bases lying between them. CDR3 in DNA: TGTGCCAGCAGTTTAGGTGGGGCAGGCCCTTCTGGAAACACCATATATTTT. This gives the protein CASSLGGAGPSGNTIYF.

Concerning this clone itself: This sample includes further DNA sequences coding for the same CDR3. This rearrangement joins TRBV3-1 (or the pseudogene TRBV3-2) to TRBJ2-7, with 7 bases fitting TRBD1. V shed 4 bases and J 4 bases; nucleotides not matched to a gene: 4. The CDR3 sequence is 13 residues long. Germline lookup yields CDR1 LGHDT and CDR2 YNNKEL (reference sequence). In DNA, the CDR3 is TGTGCCAGCAGCCCCTTGACAGGGTACGAGCAGTACTTC. It yields the protein CASSPLTGYEQYF.

This chain uses TRBV9 with TRBJ2-5, with D possibly TRBD1 on 6 matching bases. The V gene's germline CDR1 is SGDLS and CDR2 YYNGEE. The CDR3 covers 15 residues. V dropped 0 bases and J dropped 5 bases, with 14 bases sitting between them. The CDR3, as DNA: TGTGCCAGCAGCGTAGCGGGACAAGAAGGGGAGACCCAGTACTTC. The encoded protein is CASSVAGQEGETQYF.

The rearrangement links TRBV7-9 to TRBJ1-6, with 8 bases fitting TRBD1. Germline V CDR1 and CDR2: SEHNR, FQNEAQ (reference sequence). The CDR3 sequence is 14 residues long. V shed 6 bases, J shed 6 bases, and the junction held 4 bases outside the gene matches. The CDR3 reads CASRRTGSNSPLHF. In DNA, the CDR3 is TGTGCCAGCAGACGGACAGGGAGTAATTCACCCCTCCACTTT.

This rearrangement joins TRBV12-3 or TRBV12-4 to TRBJ2-7, with 7 bases that match TRBD1. V was pared by 5 bases and J by 6 bases, with 7 bases of the junction left unmatched. There are 13 residues in the CDR3. The CDR3 spells CASSLNRGGEQYF. In DNA, the CDR3 is TGTGCCAGCAGTCTAAACAGGGGTGGCGAGCAGTACTTC.

This clone was detected a few times. The chain carries TRBV14 and TRBJ1-1, with TRBD1 as a possible D gene (6 bases). With 0 bases removed from V and 1 base from J, the gap between germline ends came to 9 bases. There are 15 residues in the CDR3. Germline CDR1 reads SGHDN; CDR2 reads FVKESK. CDR3: CASSQETGWNTEAFF. The CDR3 bases are TGTGCCAGCAGCCAAGAAACAGGGTGGAACACTGAAGCTTTCTTT.

The chain is built from TRBV28 and TRBJ2-2; 7 bases are a match to TRBD1. CDR1 MDHEN and CDR2 SYDVKM come from the germline V gene. The CDR3 extends over 16 amino acids. The trim removed 2 bases at V and 0 bases at J, leaving 3 bases unmatched. The DNA for the CDR3 is TGTGCCAGCAGTTTACAAGGGACAGCGAACACCGGGGAGCTGTTTTTT. Translated: CASSLQGTANTGELFF.

This chain connects TRBV29-1 to TRBJ1-1, with 8 bases matching TRBD1. Per the germline V gene, CDR1 is SQVTM and CDR2 is ANQGSEA. The CDR3 totals 13 residues. The junction had 6 bases not matched to a gene; V was cut back by 6 bases and J by 3 bases. CDR3 in DNA: TGCAGCGTCGGACAGGGTTGGTACACTGAAGCTTTCTTT. Its translation: CSVGQGWYTEAFF.

CDR3 sequence reads: CASSLGGTGIYEQYF. CDR3 DNA: TGCGCCAGCAGCTTGGGCGGGACAGGGATCTACGAGCAGTACTTC. The gene calls are TRBV5-1 and TRBJ2-7; 9 bases match TRBD1. This CDR3 contains 15 residues. Trimming took 0 bases from V and 3 from J; bases not matched to a gene: 4. Germline lookup yields CDR1 SGHRS and CDR2 YFSETQ.

The chain links TRBV11-2 to TRBJ2-2; D is possibly TRBD1 (6 bases). The CDR3 has 15 amino acids. Between the trimmed V and J ends, which lost 5 bases and 0 bases, there was a span of 10 bases. Germline loops: CDR1 SGHAT, CDR2 FQNNGV. The CDR3 is CASSPGHANTGELFF. The CDR3 DNA follows: TGTGCCAGCAGCCCGGGACATGCGAACACCGGGGAGCTGTTTTTT.

V is TRBV30 and J is TRBJ2-3; D not resolved. The V and J ends lost 3 bases and 1 base respectively, with 8 bases between them. CDR3 size: 13 residues. The germline gives CDR1 GTSNPN, CDR2 SVGIG (reference sequence). The CDR3 DNA sequence: TGTGCCTGGAGGAACAGTGGCACAGATACGCAGTATTTT. It specifies CAWRNSGTDTQYF. Using reference TRBV30 and TRBJ2-3 for the parts outside the CDR3, the full variable domain is SQTIHQWPATLVQPVGSPLSLECTVEGTSNPNLYWYRQAAGRGLQLLFYSVGIGQISSEVPQNLSASRPQDRQFILSSKKLLLSDSGFYLCAWRNSGTDTQYFGPGTRLTVL.

The chain combines TRBV18 with TRBJ2-7; possibly TRBD2 for D (6 bases). Per germline, CDR1 KGHSH and CDR2 LQKENI. The CDR3 consists of 12 residues. Trimming cost V 2 bases and J 7 bases, with 9 bases left between them. The CDR3 coding sequence is TGTGCCAGCTCACCAAATGGGGGGGAGCAGTACTTC. The encoded protein is CASSPNGGEQYF. Full variable domain (rest looked up from reference TRBV18 and TRBJ2-7): NAGVMQNPRHLVRRRGQEARLRCSPMKGHSHVYWYRQLPEEGLKFMVYLQKENIIDESGMPKERFSAEFPKEGPSILRIQQVVRGDSAAYFCASSPNGGEQYFGPGTRLTVT.

The V and J genes are TRBV7-6 and TRBJ2-7; 7 bases are shared with TRBD2. The ends lost 0 bases at V and 5 bases at J; junction bases unmatched: 1. Looked up from germline, CDR1 is SGHVS and CDR2 is FNYEAQ. The CDR3 runs 13 residues. CDR3 amino acids: CASSLAGGDEQYF. CDR3 sequence (DNA): TGTGCCAGCAGCTTAGCGGGGGGGGACGAGCAGTACTTC.

V gene TRBV27 combines with J gene TRBJ2-2; no definite D call. CDR1 is MNHEY and CDR2 is SMNVEV in the germline V gene (reference sequence). The CDR3 length is 12 residues. Trimming cost V 4 bases and J 7 bases, with 7 bases left between them. The CDR3 DNA reads as TGTGCCAGCAGTTCAGAACACGGGGAGCTGTTTTTT. This gives the protein CASSSEHGELFF.

The rearrangement links TRBV4-2 to TRBJ2-3, with TRBD2 matching over 9 bases. CDR3 length equals 18 residues. The germline V gene has CDR1 LGHNA and CDR2 YNFKEQ. The V and J ends lost 0 bases and 0 bases, in that order; junction bases with no gene match: 7. CDR3 DNA: TGTGCCAGCAGCCAAGATAGAGGCAGCGGGGGGAGCACAGATACGCAGTATTTT. Translation gives CASSQDRGSGGSTDTQYF.

The chain is built from TRBV29-1 and TRBJ1-5, with 7 nucleotides matching TRBD1. V was pared by 4 bases and J by 0 bases, with 3 bases of the junction left unmatched. This CDR3 has 14 amino acids. CDR1 and CDR2 (germline): SQVTM, ANQGSEA. The CDR3 spells CSVGQGYSNQPQHF. The CDR3 DNA reads as TGCAGCGTTGGACAGGGATATAGCAATCAGCCCCAGCATTTT.

In this sample, this clone turned up a few times. This chain uses TRBV5-6 with TRBJ1-2; 7 nucleotides match TRBD1. There are 13 residues in the CDR3. V gave up 2 bases and J gave up 5 bases; unmatched junction bases: 3. CDR1 is SGHDT, CDR2 YYEEEE, per germline. CDR3 sequence: CASSFTGEYGYTF. The CDR3 DNA reads TGTGCCAGCAGCTTCACAGGGGAATATGGCTACACCTTC. The full variable domain, in which reference TRBV5-6 and TRBJ1-2 provide the parts outside the CDR3, is DAGVTQSPTHLIKTRGQQVTLRCSPKSGHDTVSWYQQALGQGPQFIFQYYEEEERQRGNFPDRFSGHQFPNYSSELNVNALLLGDSALYLCASSFTGEYGYTFGSGTRLTVV.

The V call is TRBV6-5, the J call TRBJ1-2; TRBD1 might be the D (5 bases). The germline V and J ends were trimmed by 6 bases and 6 bases, with 14 bases remaining between them. CDR3 length: 13 residues. The germline V gene has CDR1 MNHEY and CDR2 SVGAGI. The CDR3 loop reads CASSLTGGDGYTF. CDR3 bases: TGTGCCAGCAGCCTAACCGGAGGGGATGGCTACACCTTC.

J is TRBJ1-5 and V is TRBV19; D uncertain. The germline V gene encodes CDR1 LNHDA and CDR2 SQIVND (reference sequence). The CDR3 totals 14 residues. The V end lost 2 bases, the J end lost 6 bases, and 11 bases lay between the germline ends. CDR3 in amino acids: CASSIIGVGQPQHF. CDR3 bases: TGTGCCAGTAGTATAATAGGAGTTGGTCAGCCCCAGCATTTT.

The sample holds one count of this clone. The V call is TRBV30, the J call TRBJ1-5; D gene uncertain. Per germline, CDR1 GTSNPN and CDR2 SVGIG (reference sequence). V lost 0 bases, J lost 4 bases, and 7 bases lay in between. The CDR3 runs 13 residues. The CDR3 nucleotides read TGTGCCTGGAGTGTAAACGGGAATCAGCCCCAGCATTTT. This codes for CAWSVNGNQPQHF.